The next 16 T cell receptor beta chains were all read from a single sample in a study of blood T cells in healthy people across ages. With a J-beta primer mix and a sample-barcoded 5' primer, a second PCR ran roughly 7 to 11 cycles. TCRdb reprocessed the 5' RACE reads via MiXCR and lists one record per CDR3 protein. The top ten hold roughly 7% of the sample, which has about 1,400,000 distinct CDR3 sequences, approximately 59% seen once. Sequencing was done on a sample of blood. These receptors all come from a man aged 18 to 35 in good health.

The genes are TRBV5-6 and TRBJ2-3; TRBD1 is a possible D gene (6 bases). The CDR3 runs 15 residues. Between the trimmed V and J ends, which lost 5 bases and 2 bases, there was a span of 15 bases. Germline V gene sequence: CDR1 SGHDT, CDR2 YYEEEE. This CDR3 reads CASSRFQGLTDTQYF. DNA of the CDR3: TGTGCCAGCAGTCGCTTCCAGGGGCTCACAGATACGCAGTATTTT. Filled out from reference TRBV5-6 and TRBJ2-3, the complete variable domain reads DAGVTQSPTHLIKTRGQQVTLRCSPKSGHDTVSWYQQALGQGPQFIFQYYEEEERQRGNFPDRFSGHQFPNYSSELNVNALLLGDSALYLCASSRFQGLTDTQYFGPGTRLTVL.

This clonotype has ten or more counts. The junction departs from the called germline gene at one end, perhaps through a read error. The chain combines TRBV4-1 with TRBJ2-3; D perhaps matches TRBD2 (7 bases). The CDR3 spans 15 residues. The germline V gene encodes CDR1 MGHRA and CDR2 YSYEKL. CDR3 in amino acids: CASSLGGGGTDTQYF. As DNA, the CDR3 is TGTGCCAGCAGTTTAGGGGGGGGAGGCACAGATACGCAGTATTTT.

This rearrangement joins TRBV6-1 to TRBJ1-4, with D possibly being TRBD1 (5 bases). Trimming shortened V by 8 bases and J by 6 bases, and 10 bases separated the two germline ends. The germline CDR1 and CDR2 sequences are MNHNS and SASEGT. The CDR3 spans 12 residues. The CDR3, as DNA: TGTGCCAGCGGGGGGGTAGATGAAAAACTGTTTTTT. It is translated as CASGGVDEKLFF.

The chain combines TRBV25-1 with TRBJ2-3, with 8 positions matching TRBD2. The ends lost 3 bases at V and 2 bases at J; junction bases unmatched: 10. The length of the CDR3 is 17 residues. The germline CDR1 and CDR2 sequences are MGHDK and SYGVNS. CDR3 in amino acids: CASSDPGTSYATDTQYF. The DNA for the CDR3 is TGTGCCAGCAGTGACCCGGGGACTAGTTATGCCACAGATACGCAGTATTTT.

The J gene is TRBJ2-4, the V gene TRBV6-6; unclear D gene. The last part of the DNA fits TRBJ2-7 better; the J call may be wrong. The CDR3 covers 14 residues. Germline CDR1 reads MNHNY; CDR2 reads SVGAGI (reference sequence). CDR3 coding DNA: TGTGCCAGCAGTTCCCCAACTAAGGCCTACGAGCAGTACTTC. It is translated as CASSSPTKAYEQYF.

This clonotype was recorded a few times. The gene calls are TRBV3-1 and TRBJ1-2; 10 bases are a match to TRBD1. This CDR3 has 14 residues. J gave up 3 bases and V 4 bases, and 2 bases lay outside the gene matches. Germline V gene data show CDR1 as LGHDT and CDR2 as YNNKEL (reference sequence). DNA of the CDR3: TGTGCCAGCAGCCCGGACAGGGGGGACTATGGCTACACCTTC. This gives the protein CASSPDRGDYGYTF. The whole variable domain, remainder taken from reference TRBV3-1 and TRBJ1-2, is DTAVSQTPKYLVTQMGNDKSIKCEQNLGHDTMYWYKQDSKKFLKIMFSYNNKELIINETVPNRFSPKSPDKAHLNLHINSLELGDSAVYFCASSPDRGDYGYTFGSGTRLTVV.

V gene TRBV20-1 combines with J gene TRBJ2-3, with 7 bases identical to TRBD2. CDR1 is DFQATT and CDR2 is SNEGSKA in the germline V gene (reference sequence). The J segment lost 2 bases and the V segment lost 5 bases, leaving 10 bases of the junction unmatched. The CDR3 is 15 residues long. CDR3: CSAPTSARYTDTQYF. CDR3 sequence (DNA): TGCAGTGCTCCCACTAGCGCGCGATACACAGATACGCAGTATTTT.

The chain couples TRBV15 to TRBJ2-4; TRBD2 might be the D (5 bases). The J call could be wrong; TRBJ2-7 is a better fit for the DNA end. CDR1 and CDR2 from the germline V gene are LNHNV and YYDKDF (reference sequence). The CDR3 has 14 residues. The CDR3 nucleotides read TGTGCCACCAGCAGCGGGCGGGCCCCCTACGAGCAGTACTTC. This translates into CATSSGRAPYEQYF.

This clonotype occurred once. The genes are TRBV20-1 and TRBJ2-7; 8 bases line up with TRBD2. V lost 5 bases and J lost 9; bases outside the gene matches: 18. Germline V CDR1 and CDR2: DFQATT, SNEGSKA (reference sequence). CDR3 length: 15 amino acids. The CDR3 DNA follows: TGCAGTGCTTTCCGCCTAGTAGCGGGGAGGCGGCGGCAGTACTTC. Translated, it gives CSAFRLVAGRRRQYF.

The rearrangement uses TRBV27 and TRBJ2-7; D is uncertain. Trimming pared 4 bases from V and 7 bases from J, leaving 23 bases between. The CDR3 sequence is 16 residues long. Germline V gives CDR1 MNHEY, CDR2 SMNVEV (reference sequence). CDR3 bases: TGTGCCAGCAGTTCTCTAGGATCCCTGGGGTACAATGAGCAGTACTTC. This translates into CASSSLGSLGYNEQYF.

V and J are TRBV27 and TRBJ2-1, with D possibly TRBD2 on 7 matching bases. V was cut by 5 bases and J by 5 bases, with 16 bases left in between. Germline V gene lookup returns CDR1 MNHEY and CDR2 SMNVEV (reference sequence). This CDR3 contains 15 residues. CDR3 region: CASSLGGAPNNEQFF. CDR3 sequence (DNA): TGTGCCAGCAGTCTAGGGGGGGCCCCTAACAATGAGCAGTTCTTC.

The chain uses TRBV7-2 and TRBJ2-3; 12 nucleotides agree with TRBD2. The CDR3 length is 16 residues. V shed 4 bases and J 4 bases; nucleotides not matched to a gene: 6. The germline V gene encodes CDR1 SGHTA and CDR2 FQGNSA. The CDR3 DNA is TGTGCCAGCAGCTCCTCTAGCGGGGGGGCGGCAGATACGCAGTATTTT. Protein: CASSSSSGGAADTQYF. The whole variable domain, filled in from reference TRBV7-2 and TRBJ2-3, reads GAGVSQSPSNKVTEKGKDVELRCDPISGHTALYWYRQSLGQGLEFLIYFQGNSAPDKSGLPSDRFSAERTGGSVSTLTIQRTQQEDSAVYLCASSSSSGGAADTQYFGPGTRLTVL.

This clonotype was counted a few times. The J gene is TRBJ2-7, the V gene TRBV6-2 or TRBV6-3, with a weak D call TRBD2 (6 bases). CDR1 is MNHEY and CDR2 is SVGEGT in the germline V gene. Between the trimmed V and J ends, which lost 5 bases and 3 bases, there was a span of 14 bases. This CDR3 comprises 14 residues. Here the CDR3 DNA reads TGTGCCAGCAGTCCTAGACTAGTAGGCTACGAGCAGTACTTC. Translation gives CASSPRLVGYEQYF.

The chain links TRBV11-3 to TRBJ2-1, with D perhaps TRBD1 or TRBD2 (6 bases each). Trimming took off 2 bases at V and 5 bases at J, with 13 bases between the two ends. The CDR3 is 15 amino acids. Per the germline V gene, CDR1 is SGHNT and CDR2 is YENEEA. The CDR3 bases are TGTGCCAGCAGCTTACCCTTGGAGGGGGACAATGAGCAGTTCTTC. Translated: CASSLPLEGDNEQFF.

The genes are TRBV20-1 and TRBJ2-5; D is perhaps TRBD2 (5 bases). Trimming shortened V by 0 bases and J by 9 bases, and 32 bases separated the two germline ends. The CDR3 covers 19 residues. In germline, CDR1 is DFQATT, CDR2 SNEGSKA (reference sequence). This CDR3 reads CSARDLNWGERGFQESQYF. For the CDR3, the DNA is TGCAGTGCTAGAGATTTAAATTGGGGAGAGAGAGGGTTTCAGGAGTCCCAGTACTTC.

The V and J genes are TRBV14 and TRBJ2-3, with D perhaps TRBD1 or TRBD2 (5 bases each). The germline V gene has CDR1 SGHDN and CDR2 FVKESK. V was trimmed by 3 bases and J by 0 bases, leaving 10 bases between them. The CDR3 totals 15 residues. CDR3 bases: TGTGCCAGCAGCCAGCAGGGAGTCAGCACAGATACGCAGTATTTT. Residues: CASSQQGVSTDTQYF.